This T cell receptor beta chain was recorded in a study of blood T cell repertoires in COVID-19. Background on the study: Acute and convalescent COVID-19 samples came from the United States, Italy and Spain. The cDNA or gDNA used as material had been derived from T cells, B-cell-depleted T cells, or PBMCs.

As handled by the study authors: Amplification from reference gene primers served as the basis for estimated nucleated cell counts. Method: immunoSEQ multiplex PCR; TCRdb's copy keeps in-frame clones and lacks some. From that table come the V and J calls and clone size; the DNA was used to work out D and trimming. The table includes about 98,000 clones, 65% to 90% detected once. In its sample, this clone was seen a few times. From germline, CDR1 is MNHNY and CDR2 SVGAGI (reference sequence). The V gene end was trimmed by 6 bases and the J gene end by 2 bases; junction bases not matched to a gene: 1. The CDR3 is made up of 12 amino acids.

Sequencing used peripheral blood. J is TRBJ2-7 and V is TRBV6-6, with 7 nucleotides matching TRBD1. The receptor was derived from a man aged 65 to 79 with active or convalescent COVID-19. The CDR3, as DNA: TGTGCCAGCAGCGGGACAGCCTACGAGCAGTACTTC. It is translated as CASSGTAYEQYF.